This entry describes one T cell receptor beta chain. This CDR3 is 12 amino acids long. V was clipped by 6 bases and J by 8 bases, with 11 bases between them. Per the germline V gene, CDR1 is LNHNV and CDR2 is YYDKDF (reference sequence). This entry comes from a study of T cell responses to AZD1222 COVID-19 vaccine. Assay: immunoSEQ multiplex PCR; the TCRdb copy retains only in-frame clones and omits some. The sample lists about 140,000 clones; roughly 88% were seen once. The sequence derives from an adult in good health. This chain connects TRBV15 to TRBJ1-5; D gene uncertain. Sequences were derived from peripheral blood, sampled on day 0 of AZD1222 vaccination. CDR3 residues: CATRRLGEPQHF. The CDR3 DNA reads TGTGCCACCAGAAGACTAGGTGAGCCCCAGCATTTT.